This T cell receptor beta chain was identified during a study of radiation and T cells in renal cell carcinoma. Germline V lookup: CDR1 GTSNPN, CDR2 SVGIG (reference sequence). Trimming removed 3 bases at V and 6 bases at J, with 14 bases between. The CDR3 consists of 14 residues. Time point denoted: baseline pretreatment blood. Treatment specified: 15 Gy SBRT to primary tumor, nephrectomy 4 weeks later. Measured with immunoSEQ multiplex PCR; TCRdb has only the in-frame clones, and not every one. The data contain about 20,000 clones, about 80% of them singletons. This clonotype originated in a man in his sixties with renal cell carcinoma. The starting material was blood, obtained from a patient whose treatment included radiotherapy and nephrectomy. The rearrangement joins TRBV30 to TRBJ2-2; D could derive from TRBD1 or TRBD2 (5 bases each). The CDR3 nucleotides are TGTGCCTGGAGCCGGGACGCCAAGGCCGGGGAGCTGTTTTTT. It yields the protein CAWSRDAKAGELFF.